The 5 T cell receptor beta chains below were found in one sample sequenced in a study of T cell repertoires in cytomegalovirus infection. TCRdb re-called the reads through MiXCR, storing one row per CDR3 protein. Of about 180,000 distinct CDR3 sequences listed, roughly 14% are singletons. The sample taken for sequencing was PBMCs. These TCRs come from a human donor in good health (CMV status not recorded). Some clones in this sample may be carry-over from other donors' samples.

This clonotype showed up many times. V gene TRBV12-3 or TRBV12-4 combines with J gene TRBJ2-6; no reliable D call. CDR3 length: 19 residues. V was clipped by 3 bases and J by 0 bases, with 18 bases between them. The CDR3 loop is CASSFRVRRPLSGANVLTF. CDR3 DNA sequence: TGTGCCAGCAGTTTTAGGGTCAGGCGGCCGCTCTCTGGGGCCAACGTCCTGACTTTC.

This clonotype was counted many times. The gene calls are TRBV7-2 and TRBJ1-1; D call uncertain. The germline V and J ends were trimmed by 4 bases and 4 bases, with 16 bases remaining between them. The CDR3 is 15 residues long. Germline CDR1 SGHTA, CDR2 FQGNSA. CDR3 bases: TGTGCCAGCAGCTCCCTTCTAATCCGTGGCACTGAAGCTTTCTTT. Translation gives CASSSLLIRGTEAFF.

This clonotype was detected only a few times. The chain is built from TRBV6-2 or TRBV6-3 and TRBJ1-5; D may be TRBD1 (5 bases). Germline V lookup: CDR1 MNHEY, CDR2 SVGEGT. This CDR3 has 16 amino acids. The V end was cut by 0 bases, the J end by 3 bases, with 12 bases between. As DNA, the CDR3 is TGTGCCAGCAGTTACTCGCGGGGGGGGATCAATCAGCCCCAGCATTTT. It translates to CASSYSRGGINQPQHF.

The J gene is TRBJ2-7, the V gene TRBV19; TRBD1 aligns across 9 bases. Per germline, CDR1 LNHDA and CDR2 SQIVND (reference sequence). The CDR3 has 17 amino acids. V lost 5 bases, J lost 0 bases, and 11 bases stayed unmatched. The CDR3 region has the DNA TGTGCCAGTAGTGCCCGATCCGGGACAGGGAGCTCCTACGAGCAGTACTTC. Its translation is CASSARSGTGSSYEQYF.

This clonotype was recorded at least ten times. The chain joins TRBV4-1 to TRBJ1-2; TRBD1 is a possible D gene (5 bases). Germline loops: CDR1 MGHRA, CDR2 YSYEKL. V lost 0 bases and J lost 7, with 12 bases in between. The length of the CDR3 is 14 residues. In DNA form, the CDR3 reads TGCGCCAGCAGCCAAGACGGGGGGAAGGGTGGCTACACCTTC. Encoded protein: CASSQDGGKGGYTF.